This T cell receptor beta chain was retrieved from a study of CD8 T cells in ankylosing spondylitis. As regards this clonotype: Its cognate antigen is unknown.

MiXCR was run by TCRdb on the 5' RACE reads, yielding one entry per CDR3 protein. The sample consists of about 27,000 distinct CDR3 sequences, over 6.5% of them appearing once. General study results and limits: In peripheral blood, disease-linked CD8+ clones occurred at relatively low frequencies. A TCR beta motif of eight highly homologous variants appeared characteristic of ankylosing spondylitis blood. Disease-linked clones reportedly concentrated significantly in matched ankylosing spondylitis synovial fluid.

The CDR3 is 14 residues long. The V gene lost 2 bases and the J gene lost 4 bases, with 9 bases spanning the gap. The chain carries TRBV12-3 or TRBV12-4 and TRBJ1-5; possible D gene TRBD1, 5 bases. This receptor was obtained from a male donor with ankylosing spondylitis or in good health (not recorded which). Source material: blood. This CDR3 reads CASSLLAGNQPQHF. The CDR3 coding sequence is TGTGCCAGCAGTTTATTGGCAGGGAATCAGCCCCAGCATTTT.